Following are 14 T cell receptor beta chains from one sample sequenced in a study of T-cell reconstitution after alpha-beta-depleted transplantation in children (dated by TCRdb to the mid-2010s). The library was built by means of PCR. Reads for this sample came from an Illumina HiSeq 2500. TCR library preparation used molecular barcoding, with unique molecular identifiers applied to normalize quantification of the TCRbeta repertoire. Using fastp at Q25 and MiXCR, TCRdb reprocessed the public reads and kept productive beta chains. For every CDR3 protein sequence, its rows merge into one entry that carries the most common genes and DNA. The sample table lists around 380,000 distinct CDR3 sequences, approximately 11% of them with a count of one. Clones ranked in the top ten supply about 5% of the sample. The input for sequencing was PBMCs from the stem cell graft donor, taken from the stem cell graft. All receptors derive from a human donor who donated a stem cell graft to a child with acute myeloid leukemia.

This chain links TRBV4-1 with TRBJ2-1, with 12 positions matching TRBD2. V lost 5 bases, J lost 2 bases, and 7 bases stayed unmatched. This CDR3 is 17 amino acids long. Per germline, CDR1 MGHRA and CDR2 YSYEKL. CDR3 sequence: CASSSPASGRAYNEQFF. The CDR3 bases are TGCGCCAGCAGCTCCCCGGCTAGCGGGAGGGCCTACAATGAGCAGTTCTTC.

The chain links TRBV7-2 to TRBJ2-1, with D maybe TRBD2 (6 bases). Germline CDR1 SGHTA, CDR2 FQGNSA. V was clipped by 1 base and J by 0 bases, with 13 bases between them. The CDR3 extends over 17 amino acids. CDR3 sequence (DNA): TGTGCCAGCAGCTTAGGCCCCCGGGGGAGCTCCTACAATGAGCAGTTCTTC. This gives the protein CASSLGPRGSSYNEQFF.

This clonotype was counted between two and nine times. The V and J genes are TRBV10-3 and TRBJ2-1; TRBD2 matches at 11 bases. The germline CDR1 and CDR2 sequences are ENHRY and SYGVKD. CDR3 size: 15 residues. The trim removed 7 bases at V and 6 bases at J, leaving 8 bases unmatched. The CDR3 reads CAINSGRGGGNEQFF. CDR3 DNA: TGTGCCATCAATAGCGGGAGGGGGGGAGGCAATGAGCAGTTCTTC.

This clonotype was observed once. The chain recombines TRBV11-3 with TRBJ2-2; weak D call: TRBD1 (6 bases). The length of the CDR3 is 13 residues. Germline V CDR1 and CDR2: SGHNT, YENEEA. V lost 0 bases and J lost 10, with 9 bases in between. DNA for the CDR3: TGTGCCAGCAGCTTAGAGGGGGCAGAGGAGCTGTTTTTT. It encodes CASSLEGAEELFF. The entire variable domain, with the rest obtained from reference TRBV11-3 and TRBJ2-2, is as follows: EAGVVQSPRYKIIEKKQPVAFWCNPISGHNTLYWYLQNLGQGPELLIRYENEEAVDDSQLPKDRFSAERLKGVDSTLKIQPAELGDSAVYLCASSLEGAEELFFGEGSRLTVL.

This clonotype occurred a few times. The chain couples TRBV29-1 to TRBJ1-3; D remains unclear. V lost 4 bases and J lost 0, with 1 base in between. Germline values: CDR1 SQVTM, CDR2 ANQGSEA. The CDR3 totals 11 residues. CDR3: CSVGSGNTIYF. DNA for the CDR3: TGCAGCGTTGGCTCTGGAAACACCATATATTTT.

The chain employs TRBV11-2 and TRBJ2-1, with TRBD2 matching over 7 bases. The CDR3 spans 15 residues. Germline values: CDR1 SGHAT, CDR2 FQNNGV. The ends lost 4 bases at V and 1 base at J; junction bases unmatched: 4. The CDR3 DNA sequence: TGTGCCAGCAGCTGGGGCGGGAGTTCCTACAATGAGCAGTTCTTC. Translating gives CASSWGGSSYNEQFF.

A few counts support this clonotype. V and J are TRBV9 and TRBJ2-5; 10 bases are shared with TRBD1. Germline CDR1 reads SGDLS; CDR2 reads YYNGEE. V lost 0 bases to trimming and J lost 4 bases; unmatched junction nucleotides: 3. The CDR3 totals 15 residues. Here the CDR3 reads CASSVEWTGGETQYF. CDR3 DNA: TGTGCCAGCAGCGTAGAGTGGACAGGGGGAGAGACCCAGTACTTC.

The sample holds many counts of this clonotype. The J gene is TRBJ1-5, the V gene TRBV19; TRBD1 matches 9 bases. Germline CDR1 is LNHDA and CDR2 is SQIVND (reference sequence). The junction had 3 bases not matched to a gene; V was cut back by 2 bases and J by 4 bases. This CDR3 contains 15 residues. The CDR3 loop is CASSILGQGNQPQHF. In DNA, the CDR3 is TGTGCCAGTAGTATACTGGGACAGGGTAATCAGCCCCAGCATTTT.

This clonotype was picked up a small number of times. V and J are TRBV6-1 and TRBJ1-5; 7 bases fit TRBD1. CDR1 MNHNS and CDR2 SASEGT come from the germline V gene. With 3 bases clipped from V and 11 bases from J, the junction kept 10 bases outside the gene matches. The CDR3 has 14 residues. CDR3 DNA sequence: TGTGCCAGCAGTGAGTTGGGGGGCAGGGGGACCCAGCATTTT. Translating it yields CASSELGGRGTQHF.

J is TRBJ2-3 and V is TRBV12-3 or TRBV12-4; 11 bases agree with TRBD2. CDR3 length equals 16 residues. The V gene end was trimmed by 6 bases and the J gene end by 4 bases; junction bases not matched to a gene: 9. For the CDR3, the DNA is TGTGCCAGCAGCCGCCCTAGCGGGAGGCCGTCAGATACGCAGTATTTT. Its protein product is CASSRPSGRPSDTQYF.

This clonotype was counted only a few times. The chain is built from TRBV12-3 or TRBV12-4 and TRBJ1-1, with D maybe TRBD1 (5 bases). V shed 6 bases and J shed 3 bases, with 20 bases lying between them. The CDR3 consists of 16 residues. This CDR3 is CASSVWPQGMDTEAFF. The DNA of the CDR3 is TGTGCCAGCAGCGTTTGGCCCCAGGGAATGGACACTGAAGCTTTCTTT.

The V call is TRBV12-5, the J call TRBJ2-7; 8 bases fit TRBD1. This CDR3 has 17 amino acids. Germline trimming cut 2 bases from V and 0 bases from J; bases unmatched to any gene: 9. Looked up from germline, CDR1 is LGHNT and CDR2 is FRNRAP. Here the CDR3 reads CASGLSGQGWSSYEQYV. The CDR3 DNA reads as TGTGCTAGTGGTTTGTCCGGACAGGGTTGGAGCTCCTACGAGCAGTACGTC.

This clonotype was found a few times. The rearrangement joins TRBV20-1 to TRBJ2-7, with D unresolved. The CDR3 extends over 14 amino acids. V lost 3 bases to trimming and J lost 2 bases, with 14 bases between them. Germline values: CDR1 DFQATT, CDR2 SNEGSKA (reference sequence). The CDR3: CSASACPDPYEQYV. CDR3 nucleotides: TGCAGTGCTAGTGCCTGCCCAGACCCCTACGAGCAGTACGTC.

The gene calls are TRBV5-5 and TRBJ1-6; TRBD1 matches at 11 bases. V shed 2 bases and J 10 bases; nucleotides not matched to a gene: 14. The CDR3 is 18 residues long. Germline-derived CDR1 and CDR2 are SGHKS and YYEKEE (reference sequence). CDR3 protein: CASSFERDRGLVGSPLHF. CDR3 DNA: TGTGCCAGCAGCTTCGAACGGGACAGGGGGTTAGTTGGATCACCCCTCCACTTT.